This entry lists 18 T cell receptor beta chains sequenced from one sample in a study of T cell responses to AZD1222 COVID-19 vaccine. Profiling relied on immunoSEQ multiplex PCR, and the TCRdb table lists in-frame clones only, not all of them. This table has 70,000 to 90,000 clones, about nine tenths appearing once. The input for sequencing was peripheral blood, taken on day 0 of AZD1222 vaccination. The receptors were gathered from an adult in good health.

The chain joins TRBV9 to TRBJ1-2; 7 bases are shared with TRBD1. V gave up 1 base and J gave up 7 bases; unmatched junction bases: 10. CDR1 and CDR2 from the germline V gene are SGDLS and YYNGEE. This CDR3 region has 15 residues. The CDR3 reads CASSVNQGGAGGYTF. CDR3 nucleotides: TGTGCCAGCAGCGTAAATCAGGGGGGGGCCGGTGGCTACACCTTC.

This clone was recorded once. J is TRBJ2-7 and V is TRBV6-5, with TRBD2 matching over 11 bases. The CDR3 consists of 15 residues. V trimming: 6 bases; J trimming: 2 bases; junction bases outside the gene matches: 6. Germline CDR1 reads MNHEY; CDR2 reads SVGAGI. CDR3 in amino acids: CASSQLAGETYEQYF. The CDR3 nucleotides are TGTGCCAGCAGCCAACTAGCGGGAGAGACCTACGAGCAGTACTTC.

This chain joins TRBV19 and TRBJ2-1, with 15 nucleotides matching TRBD2. With 5 bases clipped from V and 5 bases from J, the junction kept 10 bases outside the gene matches. The CDR3 loop spans 18 amino acids. Germline-derived CDR1 and CDR2 are LNHDA and SQIVND (reference sequence). The CDR3 DNA reads TGTGCCAGTAGTCCTTGGACTAGCGGGAGGGCCGGGAACAATGAGCAGTTCTTC. It codes for CASSPWTSGRAGNNEQFF.

The chain links TRBV2 to TRBJ1-6; 8 nucleotides agree with TRBD1. Germline V gene data show CDR1 as SNHLY and CDR2 as FYNNEI. The CDR3 totals 11 residues. V gave up 7 bases and J gave up 14 bases; unmatched junction bases: 4. The CDR3 DNA follows: TGTGCCAGCAACTTACAGGGGGCCCTCCACTTT. Amino acid sequence: CASNLQGALHF.

The V gene is TRBV20-1, the J gene TRBJ1-1, with 8 bases identical to TRBD1. V shed 3 bases and J 6 bases; nucleotides not matched to a gene: 9. CDR3 length equals 14 residues. Germline-derived CDR1 and CDR2 are DFQATT and SNEGSKA (reference sequence). The CDR3 loop reads CSASRGQGLPEAFF. The CDR3 nucleotides are TGCAGTGCTAGTCGCGGACAGGGCCTGCCTGAAGCTTTCTTT.

The V call is TRBV12-5, the J call TRBJ2-1, with TRBD2 identical over 12 bases. The V and J ends lost 1 base and 5 bases, in that order; junction bases with no gene match: 6. The germline gives CDR1 LGHNT, CDR2 FRNRAP. This CDR3 contains 17 residues. DNA for the CDR3: TGTGCTAGTGGTTTGGGAGCTAGCGGGGGGGGTGACAATGAGCAGTTCTTC. Its protein product is CASGLGASGGGDNEQFF.

The chain carries TRBV7-9 and TRBJ2-7, with TRBD1 as a possible D gene (6 bases). With 4 bases removed from V and 6 bases from J, the gap between germline ends came to 13 bases. Germline CDR1 is SEHNR and CDR2 is FQNEAQ (reference sequence). The CDR3 contains 13 residues. DNA for the CDR3: TGTGCCAGCAGCTACCACAGGGTTGGCGAGCAGTACTTC. This gives the protein CASSYHRVGEQYF.

This clone was detected once. V gene TRBV5-4 combines with J gene TRBJ2-7; D possibly corresponds to TRBD1 (5 bases). The CDR3 extends over 13 amino acids. Trimming removed 1 base at V and 2 bases at J, with 7 bases between. Germline CDR1 SGHNT, CDR2 YYREEE (reference sequence). CDR3 DNA sequence: TGTGCCAGCAGCTTGCAAGGGGCCTACGAGCAGTACTTC. Residues: CASSLQGAYEQYF. The whole variable domain, filled in from reference TRBV5-4 and TRBJ2-7, reads ETGVTQSPTHLIKTRGQQVTLRCSSQSGHNTVSWYQQALGQGPQFIFQYYREEENGRGNFPPRFSGLQFPNYSSELNVNALELDDSALYLCASSLQGAYEQYFGPGTRLTVT.

The chain uses TRBV25-1 and TRBJ1-3, with TRBD1 as a possible D gene (5 bases). Per the germline V gene, CDR1 is MGHDK and CDR2 is SYGVNS. Trimming cost V 5 bases and J 2 bases, with 13 bases left between them. The CDR3 contains 15 residues. CDR3 sequence: CASSSDTRTGNTIYF. CDR3 nucleotide sequence: TGTGCCAGCAGTTCGGACACGAGGACTGGAAACACCATATATTTT.

This chain links TRBV14 with TRBJ2-2; possible D gene TRBD2, 6 bases. CDR1 SGHDN and CDR2 FVKESK come from the germline V gene. The CDR3 runs 15 residues. Between the trimmed V and J ends, which lost 3 bases and 0 bases, there was a span of 8 bases. The CDR3 reads CASSQGLPNTGELFF. DNA of the CDR3: TGTGCCAGCAGCCAGGGACTCCCGAACACCGGGGAGCTGTTTTTT.

CDR3 sequence (DNA): TGTGCCAGCAGCCTAGGGGACGTCGCGGGCTACACCTTC. This gives the protein CASSLGDVAGYTF. The chain carries TRBV12-3 or TRBV12-4 and TRBJ1-2, with a weak D call TRBD1 (5 bases). Between the trimmed V and J ends, which lost 6 bases and 8 bases, there was a span of 16 bases. There are 13 residues in the CDR3.

This rearrangement joins TRBV21-1 to TRBJ2-1; the table's D call TRBD2 went unverified against the DNA. TRBV21-1 is a recognized pseudogene. CDR3 length: 16 amino acids. The CDR3 spells CASSRGLAGGYNEQFF. For the CDR3, the DNA is TGTGCCAGCAGCCGGGGACTAGCGGGAGGGTACAATGAGCAGTTCTTC.

The chain has TRBV6-1 and TRBJ1-5, with 7 bases aligning to TRBD1. V lost 2 bases and J lost 2; bases outside the gene matches: 9. Germline assignment: CDR1 MNHNS and CDR2 SASEGT. The CDR3 runs to 17 residues. CDR3: CASSEQGGSWGNQPQHF. CDR3 DNA: TGTGCCAGCAGTGAACAGGGGGGAAGTTGGGGCAATCAGCCCCAGCATTTT.

The chain employs TRBV29-1 and TRBJ2-1, with D possibly TRBD1 on 6 matching bases. There are 14 residues in the CDR3. V was cut by 2 bases and J by 4 bases, with 12 bases left in between. CDR1 is SQVTM, CDR2 ANQGSEA, per germline. The CDR3 DNA follows: TGCAGCGTTGAACTTGGCAGGGGATACAATGAGCAGTTCTTC. Its translation: CSVELGRGYNEQFF.

The chain joins TRBV19 to TRBJ2-7; TRBD1 agrees at 8 bases. Unmatched junction bases numbered 7, after V lost 5 bases and J lost 1 base. The CDR3 is 15 amino acids. Germline-derived CDR1 and CDR2 are LNHDA and SQIVND (reference sequence). The CDR3 nucleotides read TGTGCCAGTAGTGTACCGGGACAGGCATCCTACGAGCAGTACTTC. This codes for CASSVPGQASYEQYF. Drawing the rest from reference TRBV19 and TRBJ2-7, the complete variable domain is DGGITQSPKYLFRKEGQNVTLSCEQNLNHDAMYWYRQDPGQGLRLIYYSQIVNDFQKGDIAEGYSVSREKKESFPLTVTSAQKNPTAFYLCASSVPGQASYEQYFGPGTRLTVT.

This chain uses TRBV12-3 or TRBV12-4 with TRBJ1-2; D may be TRBD1 (5 bases). Trimming stripped 8 bases from V and 4 bases from J, with 14 bases between. This CDR3 has 13 amino acids. The CDR3 is CASRATAIYGYTF. CDR3 sequence (DNA): TGTGCCAGCCGCGCGACAGCCATCTATGGCTACACCTTC.

This clone was recorded once. This sequence joins TRBV3-1 (or the pseudogene TRBV3-2) and TRBJ2-5; tentative D call: TRBD2 (5 bases). The germline V gene has CDR1 LGHDT and CDR2 YNNKEL (reference sequence). The CDR3 extends over 14 amino acids. Trimming shortened V by 4 bases and J by 1 base, and 10 bases separated the two germline ends. The CDR3 here is CASSLRGPQETQYF. The CDR3 DNA follows: TGTGCCAGCAGCCTCCGGGGTCCCCAAGAGACCCAGTACTTC.

The chain has TRBV2 and TRBJ1-6, with a weak D call TRBD1 (6 bases). Trimming shortened V by 8 bases and J by 7 bases, and 18 bases separated the two germline ends. There are 15 residues in the CDR3. The germline V gene encodes CDR1 SNHLY and CDR2 FYNNEI. The CDR3 sequence is CASQDSARSNSPLHF. The CDR3 DNA follows: TGTGCCAGCCAGGACAGCGCCAGGTCAAATTCACCCCTCCACTTT.